These T cell receptor beta chains were read from a single sample in a study of blood T cell repertoires in COVID-19. The method was immunoSEQ multiplex PCR; TCRdb's version includes in-frame clones alone and lacks a portion of them. This sample has 200,000 to 300,000 clones, with about 89% found just once. Sequencing was performed on PBMCs or T cells enriched from blood (not recorded which). The receptors here all came from a woman in her twenties or thirties who had recovered from COVID-19. Each CDR3 is given with its conserved first and last residue. D genes are given only for firm matches. Size tells how often a clone was seen (once, few, many) or the class of an expanded clone, and some rows leave it out.

J gene	V gene	D gene	clone size	CDR3 DNA	CDR3 protein
TRBJ2-3	TRBV7-2	TRBD2	.	TGTGCCAGCAGCCGTCGACTAGCGGGAGGACTCGATACGCAGTATTTT	CASSRRLAGGLDTQYF
TRBJ2-7	TRBV7-3	.	.	TGTGCCAGCAGTCCAACGGGATCTCCCTACGAGCAGTACTTC	CASSPTGSPYEQYF
TRBJ1-1	TRBV29-1	.	.	TGCAGCGTACGAACCAGGACGGGGATCACTGAAGCTTTCTTT	CSVRTRTGITEAFF
TRBJ1-1	TRBV27	.	.	TGTGCCAGCAGTACCGCTCAAGGGGGTTGGCGCACTGAAGCTTTCTTT	CASSTAQGGWRTEAFF
TRBJ1-4	TRBV2	.	.	TGTGCCAGCAGCCCCGGGGGGCAGGGCGGCGAAAAACTGTTTTTT	CASSPGGQGGEKLFF
TRBJ2-1	TRBV4-3	.	.	TGCGCCAGCAGCCAAGACGGGGGTTCTTACGATGAGCAGTTCTTC	CASSQDGGSYDEQFF
TRBJ2-2	TRBV7-2	.	.	TGTGCCAGCAGCTTATTTACAACCGGGGAGCTGTTTTTT	CASSLFTTGELFF
TRBJ1-1	TRBV30	.	.	TGTGCCTGGAGTGTTGGAGGTTACGACTTCTTT	CAWSVGGYDFF
TRBJ2-5	TRBV18	TRBD1	.	TGTGCCAGCTCACCAAAACAGGGGGTAGAGACCCAGTACTTC	CASSPKQGVETQYF
TRBJ2-2	TRBV27	TRBD2	.	TGTGCCAGCAGTTTTATTGCGGGAGGATGGACCGGGGAGCTGTTTTTT	CASSFIAGGWTGELFF
TRBJ2-2	TRBV24-1	.	.	TGTGCCACCAGTGAGGTTCCTAGCACCGGGGAGCTGTTTTTT	CATSEVPSTGELFF
TRBJ1-2	TRBV2	.	.	TGTGCCAGCTCCCCGGACTTTCTAGCTAACTATGGCTACACCTTC	CASSPDFLANYGYTF
TRBJ2-1	TRBV20-1	.	.	TGCAGTGCTAGTCAGGGGGGTTACAATGAGCAGTTCTTC	CSASQGGYNEQFF
TRBJ2-1	TRBV19	TRBD2	.	TGTGCCAGTAGTCTTGTAAGGTCTAGCGGGATTATCGGCTCCTACAATGAGCAGTTCTTC	CASSLVRSSGIIGSYNEQFF
TRBJ2-1	TRBV7-2	.	.	TGTGCCAGCAGCTTAGTTATTGAGCAGTTCTTC	CASSLVIEQFF
TRBJ1-2	TRBV10-3	TRBD1	.	TGTGCCATCAGTGAGTCGGGGACAGTCTATGGCTACACCTTC	CAISESGTVYGYTF
TRBJ2-1	TRBV5-4	.	.	TGTGCCAGCAGCTTGTCCCAAGCGAGAAACAATGAGCAGTTCTTC	CASSLSQARNNEQFF
TRBJ1-5	TRBV27	TRBD1	.	TGTGCCAGCAGTTACCTAGGGGGCACGGAGCCCCAGCATTTT	CASSYLGGTEPQHF
TRBJ1-2	TRBV7-2	TRBD1	.	TGTGCCAGCAGCCCCGGACAGGGGGTTGTTTATGGCTACACCTTC	CASSPGQGVVYGYTF
TRBJ2-7	TRBV6-2/TRBV6-3	TRBD2	few	TGTGCCAGCAGTTCCCCGGTGAGCGGGGTCTTCCCCCTCGAGCAGTACTTC	CASSSPVSGVFPLEQYF
TRBJ2-2	TRBV24-1	.	.	TGTGCCACCAGGGACAGGAACACCGGGGAGCTGTTTTTT	CATRDRNTGELFF
TRBJ2-7	TRBV27	TRBD2	.	TGTGCCAGCGGGGTATATCGGGGAAGCGGGAGGGCCAAGGGGAATATCTACGAGCAGTACTTC	CASGVYRGSGRAKGNIYEQYF
TRBJ2-2	TRBV7-6	TRBD2	.	TGTGCCAGCAGTCCACTAGGGGGTAGCGGGAGGACCGGGGAGCTGTTTTTT	CASSPLGGSGRTGELFF
TRBJ2-1	TRBV6-2/TRBV6-3	TRBD2	.	TGTGCCAGCAGCCGATCTAGCGGGAGGTCCTACAATGAGCAGTTCTTC	CASSRSSGRSYNEQFF